These 20 T cell receptor beta chains originate from one sample sequenced in a study of blood T cells in healthy people across ages. Then a second PCR, running roughly 6 to 12 cycles, was carried out with a sample-barcoded 5' primer and a J-beta primer mix. One entry per CDR3 protein results from TCRdb running MiXCR on the 5' RACE reads. The table records about 620,000 distinct CDR3 sequences, around 21% of them present only once. The sequencing input was blood. The receptors originated from a man aged 65-85 years in good health.

Comments on this clonotype: The DNA is omitted, as the CDR3 cannot be located on it reliably, and the CDR3 follows TCRdb's listing. The chain employs TRBV27 and TRBJ1-1; TRBD1 is the table's D call and was not checked against the DNA. A total of 16 residues make up the CDR3, ends included. Germline CDR1 and CDR2: MNHEY and SMNVEV (reference sequence). The CDR3 region is CASSDFRGAGNTEAFF.

The chain carries TRBV24-1 and TRBJ2-5; D gene unclear. The better agreement between TRBJ2-7 and the DNA end casts doubt on the J call. The V gene's germline CDR1 is KGHDR and CDR2 SFDVKD. The CDR3 contains 15 residues. The CDR3 bases are TGTGCCACCAGTGATCCCGGGTCGCTTTTCTACGAGCAGTACTTC. It is translated as CATSDPGSLFYEQYF.

The chain uses TRBV5-5 and TRBJ2-5; D tentatively reads TRBD1 or TRBD2 (5 bases each). Germline V gene lookup returns CDR1 SGHKS and CDR2 YYEKEE (reference sequence). The CDR3 is made up of 14 amino acids. Trimming shortened V by 1 base and J by 4 bases, and 11 bases separated the two germline ends. The CDR3 protein is CASSLLRGPETQYF. Written as DNA, the CDR3 is TGTGCCAGCAGCTTGTTGAGGGGTCCAGAGACCCAGTACTTC.

This clonotype has only a few counts. V is TRBV10-3 and J is TRBJ1-4; unclear D gene. Germline values: CDR1 ENHRY, CDR2 SYGVKD. Trimming took off 4 bases at V and 6 bases at J, with 9 bases between the two ends. The CDR3 runs to 13 residues. The CDR3 sequence is CAISAADHEKLFF. The CDR3 coding sequence is TGTGCCATCAGTGCGGCTGACCATGAAAAACTGTTTTTT.

The V call is TRBV5-5, the J call TRBJ1-5; TRBD1 matches 8 bases. The ends lost 4 bases at V and 5 bases at J; junction bases unmatched: 8. The V gene's germline CDR1 is SGHKS and CDR2 YYEKEE (reference sequence). CDR3 length: 15 amino acids. This CDR3 reads CASSKDRAEYQPQHF. DNA of the CDR3: TGTGCCAGCAGCAAGGACAGGGCGGAATATCAGCCCCAGCATTTT.

The rearrangement uses TRBV14 and TRBJ1-2; no reliable D call. The V gene's germline CDR1 is SGHDN and CDR2 FVKESK. The CDR3 contains 13 residues. The V end lost 1 base, the J end lost 4 bases, and 7 bases lay between the germline ends. CDR3 DNA sequence: TGTGCCAGCAGCCAAGGCCGTTTCTATGGCTACACCTTC. Amino acid sequence: CASSQGRFYGYTF.

This clonotype has more than one count but fewer than ten. The rearrangement joins TRBV7-9 to TRBJ1-1, with no clear D. CDR1 is SEHNR and CDR2 is FQNEAQ in the germline V gene (reference sequence). V shed 5 bases and J shed 10 bases, with 11 bases lying between them. The CDR3 is 11 amino acids. As DNA, the CDR3 is TGTGCCAGCAGCCAGGAGGTGGTAGCTTTCTTT. Translating it yields CASSQEVVAFF.

The chain recombines TRBV3-1 with TRBJ1-5, with D unresolved. V lost 1 base and J lost 7, with 8 bases in between. Germline V gene data show CDR1 as LGHDT and CDR2 as YNNKEL (reference sequence). The CDR3 has 13 amino acids. The CDR3 nucleotides read TGTGCCAGCAGCCAAGGTAACAGCCAGCCCCAGCATTTT. Translating it yields CASSQGNSQPQHF. The full variable domain, with the rest looked up from reference TRBV3-1 and TRBJ1-5, is DTAVSQTPKYLVTQMGNDKSIKCEQNLGHDTMYWYKQDSKKFLKIMFSYNNKELIINETVPNRFSPKSPDKAHLNLHINSLELGDSAVYFCASSQGNSQPQHFGDGTRLSIL.

The J gene is TRBJ2-5, the V gene TRBV29-1; D is possibly TRBD1 (5 bases). CDR3 length: 14 amino acids. CDR1 is SQVTM, CDR2 ANQGSEA, per germline. V was trimmed by 2 bases and J by 3 bases, leaving 13 bases between them. CDR3 residues: CSVESGKGEETQYF. Written as DNA, the CDR3 is TGCAGCGTTGAATCAGGGAAGGGCGAAGAGACCCAGTACTTC. The whole variable domain, remainder taken from reference TRBV29-1 and TRBJ2-5, is SAVISQKPSRDICQRGTSLTIQCQVDSQVTMMFWYRQQPGQSLTLIATANQGSEATYESGFVIDKFPISRPNLTFSTLTVSNMSPEDSSIYLCSVESGKGEETQYFGPGTRLLVL.

Here the CDR3 DNA reads TGCGCCAGCAAACTCGGGGGGTCTGGGGCCAACGTCCTGACTTTC. Translation: CASKLGGSGANVLTF. The rearrangement links TRBV5-1 to TRBJ2-6, with TRBD2 identical over 7 bases. The CDR3 totals 15 residues. V was pared by 6 bases and J by 1 base, with 4 bases of the junction left unmatched. Germline CDR1 and CDR2: SGHRS and YFSETQ.

In its sample, this clonotype was seen a few times. The rearrangement uses TRBV6-6 and TRBJ2-7; 7 bases map to TRBD2. Germline lookup yields CDR1 MNHNY and CDR2 SVGAGI (reference sequence). The CDR3 runs 14 residues. Germline trimming cut 4 bases from V and 5 bases from J; bases unmatched to any gene: 8. The CDR3 spells CASSLLGRAHEQYF. DNA for the CDR3: TGTGCCAGCAGTTTGCTAGGGAGGGCCCACGAGCAGTACTTC.

The genes are TRBV16 and TRBJ1-6; D uncertain. Germline CDR1 KGHSY, CDR2 FQNENV. The CDR3 is 14 amino acids. V lost 1 base to trimming and J lost 5 bases, with 6 bases between them. The CDR3 DNA reads TGTGCCAGCAGCCAATGGACCAATAATTCACCCCTCCACTTT. It translates to CASSQWTNNSPLHF.

The chain couples TRBV6-6 to TRBJ1-1, with TRBD1 as a possible D gene (5 bases). V was shortened by 8 bases and J by 8 bases, with 12 bases between the two germline ends. This CDR3 contains 11 residues. The germline V gene has CDR1 MNHNY and CDR2 SVGAGI (reference sequence). The CDR3 sequence is CASLGHAEAFF. DNA for the CDR3: TGTGCCAGCCTCGGACATGCAGAAGCTTTCTTT.

The chain couples TRBV5-1 to TRBJ2-3, with 13 bases matching TRBD2. J was trimmed by 0 bases and V by 1 base; bases with no gene match: 5. The CDR3 runs to 18 residues. The germline CDR1 and CDR2 sequences are SGHRS and YFSETQ. In DNA, the CDR3 is TGCGCCAGCAGCTTGATGGGACTAGCGGGAATTAGCACAGATACGCAGTATTTT. Translated: CASSLMGLAGISTDTQYF.

This chain links TRBV19 with TRBJ2-5; D remains unclear. The CDR3 consists of 14 residues. Germline V CDR1 and CDR2: LNHDA, SQIVND (reference sequence). V was shortened by 3 bases and J by 2 bases, with 10 bases between the two germline ends. CDR3 loop: CASSIIGLQETQYF. For the CDR3, the DNA is TGTGCCAGTAGTATTATTGGGTTGCAAGAGACCCAGTACTTC.

This clonotype was observed a few times. The chain joins TRBV15 to TRBJ1-4; maybe TRBD1 (5 bases). Trimming removed 9 bases at V and 3 bases at J, with 14 bases between. The CDR3 extends over 14 amino acids. Germline values: CDR1 LNHNV, CDR2 YYDKDF (reference sequence). The CDR3 protein is CATHPGAANEKLFF. As DNA, the CDR3 is TGTGCCACGCACCCCGGGGCAGCTAATGAAAAACTGTTTTTT.

This clonotype occurred a few times. The genes are TRBV7-2 and TRBJ2-7; TRBD2 matches 10 bases. J gave up 2 bases and V 2 bases, and 12 bases lay outside the gene matches. Germline-derived CDR1 and CDR2 are SGHTA and FQGNSA. The CDR3 runs to 18 residues. The CDR3 coding sequence is TGTGCCAGCAGCTTATACTCGGCTAGCGGGAGCGAAACCTACGAGCAGTACTTC. Translating gives CASSLYSASGSETYEQYF.

This clonotype was picked up a small number of times. This chain uses TRBV20-1 with TRBJ1-4; 8 nucleotides line up with TRBD1. Germline loops: CDR1 DFQATT, CDR2 SNEGSKA (reference sequence). This CDR3 region has 15 residues. J lost 8 bases, V lost 0 bases, and 8 bases had no gene match. As DNA, the CDR3 is TGCAGTGCTAGAGATCGTGGACAGGGTGGGGAAAAACTGTTTTTT. This translates into CSARDRGQGGEKLFF.

As concerns this clonotype: Compared with germline, one end of the junction differs, possibly owing to a read error. This chain joins TRBV5-1 and TRBJ1-6; unclear D gene. The germline V gene has CDR1 SGHRS and CDR2 YFSETQ. This CDR3 spans 13 amino acids. CDR3 region: CASSPEANSPLHF. In DNA form, the CDR3 reads TGCGCCAGCAGCCCGGAAGCTAATTCGCCCCTCCACTTT.

The chain joins TRBV20-1 to TRBJ2-3, with 11 bases aligning to TRBD2. There are 14 residues in the CDR3. Germline trimming cut 6 bases from V and 4 bases from J; bases unmatched to any gene: 6. Per the germline V gene, CDR1 is DFQATT and CDR2 is SNEGSKA (reference sequence). CDR3 coding DNA: TGCAGTGCAGCACTAGCGGGAGTGGCAGATACGCAGTATTTT. This sequence encodes CSAALAGVADTQYF.